The clone carrying this TCR beta chain appeared many times. What it recognizes is unknown. Indicated time point: persistent/refractory GD, antithyroid drugs over 5 years with positive TRAb. Preparation of the TCR library used RNA extracted from PBMCs. An endocrinology department in Xi'an, China, recruited the patients. This entry is derived from a study of regulatory T cells in long-lasting Graves disease. As for the study in general: Disease was considered persistent Graves' disease after over 5 years of antithyroid drugs (with positive TSH receptor antibodies). General study findings and limits: The study found TRBV28, TRBJ1-2 and TRBJ2-5 favored in persistent disease. The TCR repertoire of persistent Graves' patients was less diverse than that of newly diagnosed ones.

Germline V gene data show CDR1 as SGHRS and CDR2 as YFSETQ. This CDR3 contains 15 residues. The J segment lost 4 bases and the V segment lost 4 bases, leaving 8 bases of the junction unmatched. Libraries of TCR beta came from iRepertoire HTBI primers plus Arm-PCR of CDR3 regions. TCRdb re-derived calls from the multiplex PCR reads in MiXCR, one entry per CDR3 protein. Of 400,000 to 500,000 distinct CDR3 sequences detected, around 21% appear once; the ten largest clones hold less than 9%. The material was peripheral blood mononuclear cells (PBMCs), obtained when the disease was refractory, from a patient treated with antithyroid drugs. The receptor comes from a female donor with Graves disease. The genes are TRBV5-1 and TRBJ1-2; 9 bases match TRBD1. This CDR3 reads CASSLGQGSGYGYTF. The DNA of the CDR3 is TGCGCCAGCAGCCTGGGACAGGGTTCTGGCTATGGCTACACCTTC.